The 21 T cell receptor beta chains reported below all come from one sample, sequenced in a study of persistence of HIV-infected CD4 T cells. Nonspecific anti-CD3/anti-CD28 bead stimulation represents the broad CD4+ T cell repertoire. Sorting selected CD4+ T cells upregulating both CD40 ligand and CD69. The libraries were made with immunoSEQ version 4 in survey mode. Here immunoSEQ multiplex PCR was the method, and the copy in TCRdb shows in-frame clones only, minus some. The sample lists around 40,000 clones; roughly 90% were seen once. The antigens of these receptors remain unknown. The source material was CD4+ T cells sorted from PBMCs after approximately 19-hour stimulation, sampled from a patient who received antiretroviral therapy. The source is an adult man with HIV who was CMV-seropositive.

This clone came up a few times. The rearrangement joins TRBV5-8 to TRBJ2-7; 7 positions match TRBD2. Trimming took 3 bases from V and 6 from J; bases not matched to a gene: 6. The CDR3 is made up of 13 amino acids. CDR1 and CDR2 from the germline V gene are SGHTS and YDEGEE. This CDR3 reads CASSSPGRGEQYF. The CDR3 DNA is TGTGCCAGCAGCTCCCCGGGGAGGGGCGAGCAGTACTTC.

The chain uses TRBV3-1 (or the pseudogene TRBV3-2) and TRBJ2-3, with D unresolved. Trimming left V 4 bases short and J 6 bases short, with 11 bases between. Germline CDR1 reads LGHDT; CDR2 reads YNNKEL (reference sequence). This CDR3 is built from 13 residues. CDR3 nucleotides: TGTGCCAGCAGCCGAGGAGTCGTGGATACGCAGTATTTT. The encoded protein is CASSRGVVDTQYF.

Here the CDR3 reads CASRTGVGNTEAFF. The CDR3 DNA follows: TGTGCCAGCAGAACAGGGGTTGGGAACACTGAAGCTTTCTTT. The chain uses TRBV3-1 (or the pseudogene TRBV3-2) and TRBJ1-1; 7 bases fit TRBD1. CDR1 is LGHDT, CDR2 YNNKEL, per germline (reference sequence). The CDR3 has 14 amino acids. Unmatched junction bases numbered 5, after V lost 6 bases and J lost 1 base.

The chain combines TRBV7-9 with TRBJ1-2; D remains unclear. The CDR3 is 13 residues long. CDR1 and CDR2 from the germline V gene are SEHNR and FQNEAQ (reference sequence). V was shortened by 7 bases and J by 2 bases, with 11 bases between the two germline ends. This chain's CDR3 is CASNRAGNYGYTF. The DNA for the CDR3 is TGTGCCAGCAATCGGGCAGGCAACTATGGCTACACCTTC.

The chain combines TRBV6-5 with TRBJ1-6, with 11 bases fitting TRBD1. Germline trimming cut 4 bases from V and 10 bases from J; bases unmatched to any gene: 6. The CDR3 has 15 amino acids. The germline gives CDR1 MNHEY, CDR2 SVGAGI. DNA of the CDR3: TGTGCCAGCAGTTCCCGGGACAGGGGGAACTCACCCCTCCACTTT. Translating gives CASSSRDRGNSPLHF.

This sequence joins TRBV3-1 (or the pseudogene TRBV3-2) and TRBJ1-2; no definite D call. Germline V gives CDR1 LGHDT, CDR2 YNNKEL (reference sequence). The CDR3 runs to 16 residues. With 6 bases removed from V and 7 bases from J, the gap between germline ends came to 24 bases. The DNA for the CDR3 is TGTGCCAGCAGACTCGCTCACTCCGGGCCTACGGGTGGCTACACCTTC. It yields the protein CASRLAHSGPTGGYTF.

CDR3 residues: CASSLPQAGDSPLHF. For the CDR3, the DNA is TGTGCCAGCAGCTTACCACAGGCCGGGGATTCACCCCTCCACTTT. The chain employs TRBV7-2 and TRBJ1-6, with a possible D match to TRBD1 (5 bases). V dropped 2 bases and J dropped 8 bases, with 13 bases sitting between them. The CDR3 totals 15 residues. Per the germline V gene, CDR1 is SGHTA and CDR2 is FQGNSA.

This chain links TRBV3-1 (or the pseudogene TRBV3-2) with TRBJ1-1; 7 bases map to TRBD1. The CDR3 loop spans 15 amino acids. Germline V lookup: CDR1 LGHDT, CDR2 YNNKEL (reference sequence). V trimming: 0 bases; J trimming: 1 base; junction bases outside the gene matches: 2. The CDR3 region is CASSQEGGPNTEAFF. Here the CDR3 DNA reads TGTGCCAGCAGCCAAGAAGGGGGCCCGAACACTGAAGCTTTCTTT.

This clone was recorded once. The CDR3 sequence: CASSPLDIPGGPDTQYF. Written as DNA, the CDR3 is TGTGCCAGCTCACCACTCGATATTCCGGGGGGGCCTGATACGCAGTATTTT. The chain uses TRBV18 and TRBJ2-3; 8 bases match TRBD2. CDR3 size: 17 residues. CDR1 KGHSH and CDR2 LQKENI come from the germline V gene. The junction had 12 bases not matched to a gene; V was cut back by 1 base and J by 6 bases.

In nucleotides, the CDR3 is TGTGCCAGCAGCCGTACCGGGACTAGCGGTTCCACAGATACGCAGTATTTT. Translated: CASSRTGTSGSTDTQYF. The genes are TRBV7-9 and TRBJ2-3, with TRBD2 identical over 11 bases. The CDR3 is 17 residues long. The J segment lost 2 bases and the V segment lost 5 bases, leaving 9 bases of the junction unmatched. Germline V gene sequence: CDR1 SEHNR, CDR2 FQNEAQ (reference sequence). The variable domain in full, completed from reference TRBV7-9 and TRBJ2-3, reads DTGVSQNPRHKITKRGQNVTFRCDPISEHNRLYWYRQTLGQGPEFLTYFQNEAQLEKSRLLSDRFSAERPKGSFSTLEIQRTEQGDSAMYLCASSRTGTSGSTDTQYFGPGTRLTVL.

The rearrangement links TRBV6-5 to TRBJ1-5; possibly TRBD1 for D (6 bases). Trimming shortened V by 0 bases and J by 6 bases, and 12 bases separated the two germline ends. Germline V gene data show CDR1 as MNHEY and CDR2 as SVGAGI. This CDR3 is built from 15 residues. The CDR3 loop is CASSYSYRGGQPQHF. CDR3 in DNA: TGTGCCAGCAGTTACTCGTATAGGGGGGGTCAGCCCCAGCATTTT.

This chain uses TRBV18 with TRBJ1-1; D might be TRBD1 (5 bases). CDR3 size: 15 residues. The V end lost 7 bases, the J end lost 1 base, and 16 bases lay between the germline ends. Per the germline V gene, CDR1 is KGHSH and CDR2 is LQKENI. CDR3 protein: CASLLSPGPNTEAFF. The CDR3 bases are TGTGCCAGCTTATTATCCCCGGGGCCGAACACTGAAGCTTTCTTT.

The CDR3 here is CASNFGDRENSPLHF. In nucleotides, the CDR3 is TGTGCCAGCAACTTTGGGGACAGGGAGAATTCACCCCTCCACTTT. The V gene is TRBV13, the J gene TRBJ1-6; 9 nucleotides match TRBD1. Germline CDR1 is PRHDT and CDR2 is FYEKMQ (reference sequence). This CDR3 has 15 amino acids. V dropped 7 bases and J dropped 7; count of bases not matched to a gene: 8.

The count of this clone is one. This chain joins TRBV15 and TRBJ1-3; D remains unclear. This CDR3 is 17 amino acids long. Trimming removed 5 bases at V and 0 bases at J, with 17 bases between. Germline values: CDR1 LNHNV, CDR2 YYDKDF (reference sequence). CDR3 bases: TGTGCCACCAGCGTCGAGTCCTTAGTGGTCTCTGGAAACACCATATATTTT. This translates into CATSVESLVVSGNTIYF.

J is TRBJ1-5 and V is TRBV27, with no clear D. The CDR3 consists of 16 residues. Per the germline V gene, CDR1 is MNHEY and CDR2 is SMNVEV (reference sequence). Trimming pared 2 bases from V and 0 bases from J, leaving 11 bases between. Here the CDR3 reads CASSLKAPYSNQPQHF. DNA for the CDR3: TGTGCCAGCAGTTTAAAGGCACCCTATAGCAATCAGCCCCAGCATTTT.

The J gene is TRBJ2-7, the V gene TRBV6-5, with D tentatively TRBD2 (6 bases). V dropped 6 bases and J dropped 1 base, with 13 bases sitting between them. CDR1 and CDR2 (germline): MNHEY, SVGAGI. CDR3 length: 14 amino acids. The chain's CDR3 is CASRARGTSYEQYF. CDR3 bases: TGTGCCAGCAGGGCCCGGGGGACTTCCTACGAGCAGTACTTC.

The chain links TRBV28 to TRBJ1-5; D gene unclear. Deletions cut 5 bases from V and 7 bases from J, with 18 bases between. The CDR3 loop spans 15 amino acids. Germline CDR1 reads MDHEN; CDR2 reads SYDVKM. Here the CDR3 DNA reads TGTGCCAGCAGTCCGCCAAATCTCCCGGGGCAGCCCCAGCATTTT. Translating gives CASSPPNLPGQPQHF.

The gene calls are TRBV2 and TRBJ2-3; TRBD2 matches at 10 bases. The CDR3 spans 17 residues. Per the germline V gene, CDR1 is SNHLY and CDR2 is FYNNEI. With 8 bases clipped from V and 1 base from J, the junction kept 12 bases outside the gene matches. The CDR3, as DNA: TGTGCCAGCGGCATCGGGGCTAGCGGGGGTCGCACAGATACGCAGTATTTT. It yields the protein CASGIGASGGRTDTQYF.

The V gene is TRBV9, the J gene TRBJ1-4; 7 nucleotides align to TRBD1. This CDR3 region has 14 residues. Germline-derived CDR1 and CDR2 are SGDLS and YYNGEE. The V and J ends lost 0 bases and 8 bases, in that order; junction bases with no gene match: 4. The CDR3 DNA follows: TGTGCCAGCAGCGTAGCAGGGGGAGGCGAAAAACTGTTTTTT. This encodes CASSVAGGGEKLFF.

This rearrangement joins TRBV6-4 to TRBJ2-3, with a tentative D call TRBD2 (5 bases). V was trimmed by 2 bases and J by 0 bases, leaving 9 bases between them. This CDR3 contains 15 residues. The germline V gene has CDR1 MRHNA and CDR2 SNTAGT. The CDR3 region is CASSDGLFSTDTQYF. CDR3 in DNA: TGTGCCAGCAGTGACGGACTGTTTAGCACAGATACGCAGTATTTT.

V is TRBV5-1 and J is TRBJ1-4, with 7 bases aligning to TRBD1. This CDR3 has 14 amino acids. The junction had 4 bases not matched to a gene; V was cut back by 3 bases and J by 5 bases. Germline V gives CDR1 SGHRS, CDR2 YFSETQ. In DNA form, the CDR3 reads TGCGCCAGCAGCTCTCGGGACAGCAATGAAAAACTGTTTTTT. This translates into CASSSRDSNEKLFF.